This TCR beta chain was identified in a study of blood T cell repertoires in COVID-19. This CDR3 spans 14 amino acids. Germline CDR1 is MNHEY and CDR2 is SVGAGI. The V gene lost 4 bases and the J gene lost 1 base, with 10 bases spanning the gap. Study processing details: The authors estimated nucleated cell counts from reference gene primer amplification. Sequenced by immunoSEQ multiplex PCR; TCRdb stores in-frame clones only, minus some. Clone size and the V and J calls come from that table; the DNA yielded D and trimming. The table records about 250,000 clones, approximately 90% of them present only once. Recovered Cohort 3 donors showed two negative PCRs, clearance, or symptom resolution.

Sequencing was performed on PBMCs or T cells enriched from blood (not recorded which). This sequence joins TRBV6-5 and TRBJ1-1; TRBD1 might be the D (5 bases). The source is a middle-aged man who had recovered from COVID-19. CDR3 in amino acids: CASSFQGSNTEAFF. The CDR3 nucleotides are TGTGCCAGCAGTTTTCAGGGTTCGAACACTGAAGCTTTCTTT.